This is a list of T cell receptor beta chains from one sample in a study of radiation and T cells in renal cell carcinoma. TCRdb's copy holds only in-frame clones and misses some; the assay was immunoSEQ multiplex PCR. The sample contains 140,000 or so clones, approximately 91% of which appear only once. The source material was blood, sampled from a patient whose treatment included radiotherapy and nephrectomy. Receptors were obtained from a woman aged 45-65 years with renal cell carcinoma. CDR3s include the opening cysteine and the closing phenylalanine or tryptophan. The D gene is left open where the match is weak. Clone size is stated in some rows and not others, as once, few, many or a class when expanded.

CDR3nt | CDR3aa | d_gene | v_gene | abundance | j_gene
TGTGCCTGGAGTGGGCAACAGGGCTTCGGCTACGAGCAGTACTTC | CAWSGQQGFGYEQYF | . | TRBV30 | . | TRBJ2-7
TGTGCCAGCTCACCCTACCTCCCGGGACAGGGGACGAACACTGAAGCTTTCTTT | CASSPYLPGQGTNTEAFF | TRBD1 | TRBV18 | once | TRBJ1-1
TGTGCCATCAGGGACGCGAGTGGAGATACGCAGTATTTT | CAIRDASGDTQYF | . | TRBV10-3 | . | TRBJ2-3
TGTGCCAGCAGCTTAAGGGCAGGGGGGGATTCACCCCTCCACTTT | CASSLRAGGDSPLHF | TRBD1 | TRBV7-9 | . | TRBJ1-6
TGTGCCAGCAGCTTTACTAGCGGGGGTGAGACCCAGTACTTC | CASSFTSGGETQYF | TRBD2 | TRBV7-9 | . | TRBJ2-5
TGTGCCAGTCGTGATAACACTGAAGCTTTCTTT | CASRDNTEAFF | . | TRBV19 | . | TRBJ1-1
TGTGCCAGCAGTCCCCCTAGCGGGGGGGCGTATGAGCAGTTCTTC | CASSPPSGGAYEQFF | TRBD2 | TRBV7-9 | . | TRBJ2-1
TGTGCCAGCAGTGAGGGCAATCAGCCCCAGCATTTT | CASSEGNQPQHF | . | TRBV2 | few | TRBJ1-5
TGTGCCAGCAGCTATCCCCCGGGGGGCGGCTCTGGCTACACCTTC | CASSYPPGGGSGYTF | . | TRBV7-8 | . | TRBJ1-2
TGTGCCAGCAGTGAAGTGGCCACCAGGTTATCAGACACCTTC | CASSEVATRLSDTF | . | TRBV6-1 | . | TRBJ1-2
TGTGCCAGCAGCCCAGACCGGGACCTAAGACCTGGCTACACCTTC | CASSPDRDLRPGYTF | . | TRBV14 | once | TRBJ1-2
TGTGCCAGCAGCCTCGGGACAGATGGCTACACCTTC | CASSLGTDGYTF | TRBD1 | TRBV7-9 | . | TRBJ1-2
TGTGCCAGCAGTTCTCCGGGACAGCCTAACTATGGCTACACCTTC | CASSSPGQPNYGYTF | TRBD1 | TRBV6-6 | . | TRBJ1-2
TGTGCCATCACCCCCGAGGAGCATAATTCACCCCTCCACTTT | CAITPEEHNSPLHF | . | TRBV10-3 | . | TRBJ1-6
TGCAGCGTGGAGAGACAGGGAAGAGGCACTGAAGCTTTCTTT | CSVERQGRGTEAFF | TRBD1 | TRBV29-1 | . | TRBJ1-1
TGTGCCAGCAGCTCAACCTCAGCGGGGGGGCAAGTCTTC | CASSSTSAGGQVF | TRBD2 | TRBV7-3 | . | TRBJ2-1
TGTGCCAGTAGTATCATAGCGGGGGGGAAGGTCAATGAGCAGTTCTTC | CASSIIAGGKVNEQFF | TRBD2 | TRBV19 | . | TRBJ2-1
TGTGCCAGCAGCACAGGGTTGTATGGCTACACCTTC | CASSTGLYGYTF | . | TRBV28 | few | TRBJ1-2
TGCGCCAGCAGCTTGGGAGGGAACTCTGGAAACACCATATATTTT | CASSLGGNSGNTIYF | . | TRBV5-1 | few | TRBJ1-3
TGTGCCAGCAGTAGACTCGGGAACGAGCAGTACTTC | CASSRLGNEQYF | . | TRBV6-5 | . | TRBJ2-7
TGTGCCAGCAGCTTTAATACTTACACAGATACGCAGTATTTT | CASSFNTYTDTQYF | . | TRBV5-4 | . | TRBJ2-3
TGTGCCAGCAGCTTGGATTCGGGGGGAAACACAGATACGCAGTATTTT | CASSLDSGGNTDTQYF | TRBD2 | TRBV5-4 | . | TRBJ2-3
TGTGCTAGCAGCTTAGTTGGGGCCCAAGAGACCCAGTACTTC | CASSLVGAQETQYF | . | TRBV7-7 | once | TRBJ2-5
TGTGCCAGCAGTGAAGAGGGTAGCCCAGCCTACGAGCAGTACTTC | CASSEEGSPAYEQYF | . | TRBV6-1 | . | TRBJ2-7
TGTGCCAGCAGCGTAGAATCTAGCGGGGGGAGAGATACGCAGTATTTT | CASSVESSGGRDTQYF | TRBD2 | TRBV9 | . | TRBJ2-3
TGTGCCAGTAACCCGGGACTAGTAGGATCCGGGGAGCTGTTTTTT | CASNPGLVGSGELFF | TRBD2 | TRBV19 | few | TRBJ2-2
TGTGCCAGTAGTACCCTGACGGGAAGCTCCTACAATGAGCAGTTCTTC | CASSTLTGSSYNEQFF | . | TRBV19 | . | TRBJ2-1
TGTGCCAGCAGTTCGGACGGTAATAGCAATCAGCCCCAGCATTTT | CASSSDGNSNQPQHF | . | TRBV2 | . | TRBJ1-5